This T cell receptor beta chain was observed in a study of control samples from healthy donors and cancer patients. With V trimmed by 6 bases and J by 5 bases, 2 bases remained unmatched. Germline CDR1 reads LNHDA; CDR2 reads SQIVND (reference sequence). This CDR3 contains 14 residues. Clones were sequenced by immunoSEQ multiplex PCR, and TCRdb holds only the in-frame ones, with some missing. This table holds around 130,000 clones, under 95% found once. The rearrangement links TRBV19 to TRBJ1-6, with TRBD1 identical over 9 bases. The clonotype originates from a man over 45 with head and neck cancer. The sequenced sample consisted of PBMCs. The CDR3 region is CASRWTGDNSPLHF. CDR3 DNA: TGTGCCAGTAGATGGACAGGGGATAATTCACCCCTCCACTTT.